The 27 T cell receptor beta chains below were found in one sample sequenced in a study of blood T cells in healthy people across ages. Primed by a sample-barcoded 5' primer and a J-beta primer mix, a second PCR proceeded for roughly 7 to 11 cycles. MiXCR, run by TCRdb on the 5' RACE reads, gives a single entry per CDR3 protein. The sample includes about 970,000 distinct CDR3 sequences, 51% seen only once; the top ten take over 20%. Specimen: blood. The receptors derive from a woman aged 55-75 years in good health.

The chain uses TRBV6-5 and TRBJ2-4; 13 bases fit TRBD2. V shed 6 bases and J 5 bases; nucleotides not matched to a gene: 7. The V gene's germline CDR1 is MNHEY and CDR2 SVGAGI. There are 16 residues in the CDR3. CDR3 coding DNA: TGTGCCAGCAGCCCCCCGGGACTAGCGGGACAAAACATTCAGTACTTC. Its translation: CASSPPGLAGQNIQYF.

This clonotype was observed a few times. This chain uses TRBV6-6 with TRBJ2-5; 14 positions match TRBD2. The CDR3 sequence is 16 residues long. J gave up 6 bases and V 3 bases, and 6 bases lay outside the gene matches. Germline CDR1 is MNHNY and CDR2 is SVGAGI (reference sequence). This CDR3 is CASSYPGLAGEQTQYF. CDR3 DNA sequence: TGTGCCAGCAGTTATCCGGGACTAGCGGGAGAACAGACCCAGTACTTC.

V usage is TRBV9 and J usage is TRBJ2-1; the D gene is possibly TRBD1 (6 bases). V was pared by 1 base and J by 8 bases, with 16 bases between. CDR3 length equals 15 residues. Per germline, CDR1 SGDLS and CDR2 YYNGEE. CDR3 sequence reads: CASSVHGTLDYEQFF. Here the CDR3 DNA reads TGTGCCAGCAGCGTACACGGGACACTGGACTATGAGCAGTTCTTC.

This clonotype was seen a handful of times. Here the CDR3 DNA reads TGCAGCGTTAAGGACAGGGTCGCAAACACTGAAGCTTTCTTT. This encodes CSVKDRVANTEAFF. The chain has TRBV29-1 and TRBJ1-1; 8 nucleotides agree with TRBD1. V lost 5 bases and J lost 2; bases outside the gene matches: 7. The CDR3 runs to 14 residues. From germline, CDR1 is SQVTM and CDR2 ANQGSEA.

The CDR3 loop reads CASSPLLARYDNEQFF. DNA for the CDR3: TGTGCCAGCTCACCCCTACTAGCGAGGTATGACAATGAGCAGTTCTTC. The chain recombines TRBV18 with TRBJ2-1; 7 bases align to TRBD2. Trimming cost V 3 bases and J 5 bases; bases outside gene matches: 10. The CDR3 loop spans 16 amino acids. Looked up from germline, CDR1 is KGHSH and CDR2 is LQKENI.

At least ten counts were recorded for this clonotype. This chain uses TRBV29-1 with TRBJ2-3; possible D gene TRBD2, 5 bases. Germline V CDR1 and CDR2: SQVTM, ANQGSEA. The CDR3 sequence is 13 residues long. V was cut by 7 bases and J by 1 base, with 12 bases left in between. The CDR3 sequence: CSAGPRGTDTQYF. The CDR3, as DNA: TGCAGCGCCGGACCGAGGGGCACAGATACGCAGTATTTT.

The chain couples TRBV29-1 to TRBJ2-2; tentative D call: TRBD2 (6 bases). Looked up from germline, CDR1 is SQVTM and CDR2 is ANQGSEA. Trimming stripped 5 bases from V and 6 bases from J, with 19 bases between. This CDR3 contains 15 residues. In DNA form, the CDR3 reads TGCAGCGTTCTTAGGAGGGCCGGCGTCGCCGGGGAGCTGTTTTTT. Translated, it gives CSVLRRAGVAGELFF.

The chain has TRBV28 and TRBJ2-5; 7 nucleotides align to TRBD1. With 4 bases clipped from V and 1 base from J, the junction kept 18 bases outside the gene matches. Germline assignment: CDR1 MDHEN and CDR2 SYDVKM. The CDR3 covers 19 residues. CDR3: CASSSFVTRGQMLQETQYF. The CDR3 nucleotides are TGTGCCAGCAGTTCCTTTGTAACTAGGGGGCAAATGCTCCAAGAGACCCAGTACTTC. Together with reference TRBV28 and TRBJ2-5, the CDR3 gives the full variable domain: DVKVTQSSRYLVKRTGEKVFLECVQDMDHENMFWYRQDPGLGLRLIYFSYDVKMKEKGDIPEGYSVSREKKERFSLILESASTNQTSMYLCASSSFVTRGQMLQETQYFGPGTRLLVL.

The chain employs TRBV20-1 and TRBJ2-1, with TRBD2 identical over 12 bases. This CDR3 is 13 amino acids long. V lost 5 bases to trimming and J lost 7 bases; unmatched junction nucleotides: 3. Germline-derived CDR1 and CDR2 are DFQATT and SNEGSKA (reference sequence). The CDR3 protein is CSALAGGRNEQFF. The CDR3 DNA reads TGCAGTGCTCTAGCGGGAGGGCGGAATGAGCAGTTCTTC.

This clonotype was picked up a small number of times. The chain carries TRBV5-1 and TRBJ2-5; D not certain. The last part of the DNA fits TRBJ2-7 better; the J call may be wrong. Germline values: CDR1 SGHRS, CDR2 YFSETQ. The CDR3 extends over 11 amino acids. The CDR3 loop reads CASRLNYEQYF. In DNA form, the CDR3 reads TGCGCCAGCCGCCTGAACTACGAGCAGTACTTC.

Here the CDR3 reads CASRPDGSFGGEQYF. Written as DNA, the CDR3 is TGTGCCAGCAGGCCAGACGGGAGTTTCGGGGGCGAGCAGTACTTC. The V and J genes are TRBV6-5 and TRBJ2-7, with D possibly TRBD2 on 6 matching bases. Looked up from germline, CDR1 is MNHEY and CDR2 is SVGAGI. The CDR3 extends over 15 amino acids. Trimming removed 6 bases from V and 6 bases from J, with 21 bases in between.

The V call is TRBV5-6, the J call TRBJ1-5; D might be TRBD1 (6 bases). Germline values: CDR1 SGHDT, CDR2 YYEEEE. The CDR3 sequence is 16 residues long. Trimming shortened V by 1 base and J by 10 bases, and 21 bases separated the two germline ends. As DNA, the CDR3 is TGTGCCAGCAGCTTGATAGGGCAGGGGCTAGAAGAACCCCAGCATTTT. It specifies CASSLIGQGLEEPQHF.

This clonotype turned up a few times. The V call is TRBV28, the J call TRBJ1-5; maybe TRBD1 (5 bases). V lost 5 bases and J lost 8, with 16 bases in between. Germline CDR1 and CDR2: MDHEN and SYDVKM. CDR3 size: 14 residues. This CDR3 is CASSNQGSFKPQHF. In DNA form, the CDR3 reads TGTGCCAGCAGTAACCAGGGATCGTTTAAGCCCCAGCATTTT.

This clonotype came up a few times. This chain links TRBV7-9 with TRBJ1-5, with 7 bases identical to TRBD1. The ends lost 4 bases at V and 4 bases at J; junction bases unmatched: 4. This CDR3 is 14 amino acids long. Germline V gene lookup returns CDR1 SEHNR and CDR2 FQNEAQ (reference sequence). The CDR3 bases are TGTGCCAGCAGCTCGGGACAGACTAATCAGCCCCAGCATTTT. Amino acid sequence: CASSSGQTNQPQHF.

This clonotype was observed a handful of times. The rearrangement joins TRBV10-3 to TRBJ2-7; weak D call: TRBD1 (6 bases). V dropped 4 bases and J dropped 4 bases, with 14 bases sitting between them. Germline V gene data show CDR1 as ENHRY and CDR2 as SYGVKD. The CDR3 length is 14 residues. The CDR3 is CAISGLDRNYEQYF. CDR3 coding DNA: TGTGCCATCAGTGGGTTGGACAGAAATTACGAGCAGTACTTC.

This clonotype was observed a few times. V usage is TRBV12-3 or TRBV12-4 and J usage is TRBJ2-3; tentative D call: TRBD1 (6 bases). With 6 bases removed from V and 9 bases from J, the gap between germline ends came to 13 bases. The CDR3 is made up of 12 amino acids. CDR3 in amino acids: CASSNDRLTQYF. The CDR3 DNA sequence: TGTGCCAGCAGCAACGACAGGCTAACGCAGTATTTT.

The CDR3 region is CSAILGTAGYGYTF. The CDR3 DNA reads as TGCAGTGCAATCCTCGGGACGGCCGGCTATGGCTACACCTTC. This chain connects TRBV20-1 to TRBJ1-2, with D possibly TRBD1 on 5 matching bases. CDR1 and CDR2 (germline): DFQATT, SNEGSKA (reference sequence). The V end was cut by 6 bases, the J end by 4 bases, with 18 bases between. This CDR3 contains 14 residues.

This chain uses TRBV20-1 with TRBJ2-7, with D perhaps TRBD1 (6 bases). The germline V and J ends were trimmed by 0 bases and 3 bases, with 18 bases remaining between them. The V gene's germline CDR1 is DFQATT and CDR2 SNEGSKA (reference sequence). This CDR3 is 16 amino acids long. The CDR3 sequence: CSARDSEGDFGYEQYF. The CDR3 DNA reads TGCAGTGCTAGAGATTCAGAGGGGGATTTTGGCTACGAGCAGTACTTC.

This chain links TRBV7-3 with TRBJ2-2, with no clear D. Trimming took off 5 bases at V and 1 base at J, with 5 bases between the two ends. The germline gives CDR1 SGHTA, CDR2 FQGTGA. This CDR3 is built from 13 residues. CDR3 DNA sequence: TGTGCCAGCAGCCGACAGAACACCGGGGAGCTGTTTTTT. Translating gives CASSRQNTGELFF.

CDR3 sequence: CSARPAGTPNTGELFF. The CDR3 coding sequence is TGCAGTGCTAGACCAGCCGGGACACCGAACACCGGGGAGCTGTTTTTT. The chain recombines TRBV20-1 with TRBJ2-2, with a possible D match to TRBD1 (6 bases). CDR1 and CDR2 (germline): DFQATT, SNEGSKA (reference sequence). This CDR3 contains 16 residues. V lost 2 bases and J lost 0, with 13 bases in between.

This clonotype was observed many times. This chain links TRBV6-2 or TRBV6-3 with TRBJ2-7; D gene unclear. The V end was cut by 4 bases, the J end by 3 bases, with 4 bases between. CDR3 length equals 11 residues. CDR1 MNHEY and CDR2 SVGEGT come from the germline V gene. CDR3 loop: CASSSVYEQYF. The CDR3, as DNA: TGTGCCAGCAGTTCCGTCTACGAGCAGTACTTC.

Only one count was recorded for this clonotype. This chain connects TRBV20-1 to TRBJ2-3, with D possibly matching TRBD2 (5 bases). The germline V gene encodes CDR1 DFQATT and CDR2 SNEGSKA (reference sequence). The CDR3 length is 16 residues. Trimming removed 0 bases at V and 1 base at J, with 14 bases between. The CDR3 is CSARDWRVEGTDTQYF. The CDR3 bases are TGCAGTGCTAGAGATTGGCGAGTGGAGGGCACAGATACGCAGTATTTT.

In this sample, this clonotype turned up a few times. In DNA, the CDR3 is TGTGCCAGCAGCCCTGTTAGCGGGAGGTCGGAGACCCAGTACTTC. Protein: CASSPVSGRSETQYF. This chain connects TRBV5-5 to TRBJ2-5, with 10 nucleotides matching TRBD2. Trimming cost V 4 bases and J 5 bases; bases outside gene matches: 8. The CDR3 consists of 15 residues. Germline V gene data show CDR1 as SGHKS and CDR2 as YYEKEE (reference sequence). Filled out from reference TRBV5-5 and TRBJ2-5, the complete variable domain reads DAGVTQSPTHLIKTRGQQVTLRCSPISGHKSVSWYQQVLGQGPQFIFQYYEKEERGRGNFPDRFSARQFPNYSSELNVNALLLGDSALYLCASSPVSGRSETQYFGPGTRLLVL.

This clonotype was seen repeatedly, ten times or more. At one end the junction does not follow the germline gene, possibly because of a read error. The CDR3 coding sequence is TGCGCCAGCAGGGGGTCCTCCTACGAGCAGTACTTC. Encoded protein: CASRGSSYEQYF. The chain employs TRBV6-2 or TRBV6-3 and TRBJ2-7; 7 bases are shared with TRBD1. The CDR3 runs to 12 residues. From germline, CDR1 is MNHEY and CDR2 SVGEGT.

V is TRBV20-1 and J is TRBJ1-5; D is unresolved. CDR3 length: 13 residues. V was cut by 4 bases and J by 4 bases, with 11 bases left in between. Per the germline V gene, CDR1 is DFQATT and CDR2 is SNEGSKA (reference sequence). The CDR3 region has the DNA TGCAGTGCTATGGTAATCTTGAATCAGCCCCAGCATTTT. Translating it yields CSAMVILNQPQHF.

This clonotype was found a few times. V is TRBV20-1 and J is TRBJ1-6; 9 positions agree with TRBD1. Trimming took 4 bases from V and 6 from J; bases not matched to a gene: 4. The CDR3 length is 14 residues. The germline V gene has CDR1 DFQATT and CDR2 SNEGSKA (reference sequence). The CDR3 DNA is TGCAGTGCTAACCCGGGACAGGGTAATTCACCCCTCCACTTT. It is translated as CSANPGQGNSPLHF.

This clonotype was counted a few times. The gene calls are TRBV9 and TRBJ2-3; no clear D. The CDR3 contains 12 residues. Between the trimmed V and J ends, which lost 0 bases and 7 bases, there was a span of 6 bases. Germline CDR1 SGDLS, CDR2 YYNGEE. Here the CDR3 reads CASSVAENTQYF. CDR3 DNA: TGTGCCAGCAGCGTAGCGGAGAATACGCAGTATTTT.